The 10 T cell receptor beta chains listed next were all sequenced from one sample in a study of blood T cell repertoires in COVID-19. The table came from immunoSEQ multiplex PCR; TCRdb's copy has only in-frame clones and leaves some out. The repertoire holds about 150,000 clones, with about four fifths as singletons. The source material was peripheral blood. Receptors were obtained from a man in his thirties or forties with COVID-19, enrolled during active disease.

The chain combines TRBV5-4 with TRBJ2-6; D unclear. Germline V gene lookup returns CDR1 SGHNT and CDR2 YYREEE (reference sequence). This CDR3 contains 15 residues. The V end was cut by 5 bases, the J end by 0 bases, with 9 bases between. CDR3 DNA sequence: TGTGCCAGCAGTCCTCACAACTCTGGGGCCAACGTCCTGACTTTC. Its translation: CASSPHNSGANVLTF.

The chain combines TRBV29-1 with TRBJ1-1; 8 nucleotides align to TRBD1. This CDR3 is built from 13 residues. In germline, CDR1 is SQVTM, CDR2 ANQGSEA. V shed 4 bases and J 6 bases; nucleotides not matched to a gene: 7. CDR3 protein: CSVVTGDWAEAFF. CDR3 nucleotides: TGCAGCGTTGTGACAGGGGATTGGGCTGAAGCTTTCTTT. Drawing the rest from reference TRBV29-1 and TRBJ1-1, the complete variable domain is SAVISQKPSRDICQRGTSLTIQCQVDSQVTMMFWYRQQPGQSLTLIATANQGSEATYESGFVIDKFPISRPNLTFSTLTVSNMSPEDSSIYLCSVVTGDWAEAFFGQGTRLTVV.

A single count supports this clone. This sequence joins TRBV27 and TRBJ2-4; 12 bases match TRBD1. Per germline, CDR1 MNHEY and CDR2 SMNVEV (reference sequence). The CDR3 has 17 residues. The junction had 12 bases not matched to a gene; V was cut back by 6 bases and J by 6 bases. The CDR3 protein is CASSVPGTGGAGNIQYF. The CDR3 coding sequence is TGTGCCAGCAGCGTGCCCGGGACAGGGGGCGCAGGAAACATTCAGTACTTC.

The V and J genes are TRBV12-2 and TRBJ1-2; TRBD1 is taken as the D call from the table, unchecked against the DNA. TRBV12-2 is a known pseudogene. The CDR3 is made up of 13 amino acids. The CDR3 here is CASRLEDSNGYTF. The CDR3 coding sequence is TGTGCAAGTCGCTTAGAGGACAGCAATGGCTACACCTTC.

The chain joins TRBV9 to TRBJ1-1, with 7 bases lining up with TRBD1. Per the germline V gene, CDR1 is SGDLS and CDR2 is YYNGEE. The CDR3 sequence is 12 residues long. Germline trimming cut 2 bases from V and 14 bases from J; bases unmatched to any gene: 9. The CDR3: CASSVSWDRIFF. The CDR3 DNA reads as TGTGCCAGCAGCGTCTCCTGGGACAGAATCTTCTTT.

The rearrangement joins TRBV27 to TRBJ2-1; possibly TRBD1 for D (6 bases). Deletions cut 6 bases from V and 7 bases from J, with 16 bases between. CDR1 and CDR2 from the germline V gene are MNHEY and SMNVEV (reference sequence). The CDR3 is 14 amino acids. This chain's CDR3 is CASRPDFQGNEQFF. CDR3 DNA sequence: TGTGCCAGCAGGCCGGATTTTCAGGGGAATGAGCAGTTCTTC.

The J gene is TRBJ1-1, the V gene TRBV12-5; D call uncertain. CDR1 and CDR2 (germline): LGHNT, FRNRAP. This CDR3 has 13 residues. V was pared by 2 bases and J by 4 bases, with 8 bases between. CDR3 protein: CASGLMATTEAFF. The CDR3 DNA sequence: TGTGCTAGTGGTTTGATGGCAACCACTGAAGCTTTCTTT.

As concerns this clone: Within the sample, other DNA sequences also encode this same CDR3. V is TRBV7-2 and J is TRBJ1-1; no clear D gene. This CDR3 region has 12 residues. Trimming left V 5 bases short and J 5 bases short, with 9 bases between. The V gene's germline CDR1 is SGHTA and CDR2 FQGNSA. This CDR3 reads CASSQGGTEAFF. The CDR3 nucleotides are TGTGCCAGCAGCCAAGGAGGAACTGAAGCTTTCTTT. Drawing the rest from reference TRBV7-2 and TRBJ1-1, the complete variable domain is GAGVSQSPSNKVTEKGKDVELRCDPISGHTALYWYRQSLGQGLEFLIYFQGNSAPDKSGLPSDRFSAERTGGSVSTLTIQRTQQEDSAVYLCASSQGGTEAFFGQGTRLTVV.

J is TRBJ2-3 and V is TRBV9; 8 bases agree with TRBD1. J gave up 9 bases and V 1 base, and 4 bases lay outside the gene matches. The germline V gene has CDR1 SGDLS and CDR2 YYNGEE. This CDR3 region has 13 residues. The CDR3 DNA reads TGTGCCAGCAGCGTACAGGGGGCGGACACGCAGTATTTT. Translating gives CASSVQGADTQYF.

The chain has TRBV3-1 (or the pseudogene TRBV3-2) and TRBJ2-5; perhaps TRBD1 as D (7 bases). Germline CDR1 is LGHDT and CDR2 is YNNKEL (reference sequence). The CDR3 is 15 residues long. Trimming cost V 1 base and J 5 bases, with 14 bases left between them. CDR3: CASSQGRGQVETQYF. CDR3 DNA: TGTGCCAGCAGCCAAGGGAGGGGGCAGGTCGAGACCCAGTACTTC.